The 23 T cell receptor beta chains below come from one sample, sequenced in a study of blood T cell repertoires in COVID-19. TCRdb's table, derived via immunoSEQ multiplex PCR, lists solely in-frame clones and lacks some. Among hundreds of thousands of clones listed, 90% were seen once. Sequencing input: PBMCs or T cells enriched from blood (not recorded which). Source of these receptors: a woman aged 18-29 years with acute COVID-19.

The chain couples TRBV6-5 to TRBJ1-4; a weak D match, TRBD1 (6 bases). The CDR3 is 14 residues long. Germline V gene sequence: CDR1 MNHEY, CDR2 SVGAGI. V was pared by 9 bases and J by 4 bases, with 15 bases between. As DNA, the CDR3 is TGTGCCAGTACGACAGGAGTGAATAATGAAAAACTGTTTTTT. Amino acids: CASTTGVNNEKLFF.

V usage is TRBV10-3 and J usage is TRBJ1-1; D remains unclear. The CDR3 runs 13 residues. Germline V lookup: CDR1 ENHRY, CDR2 SYGVKD. V lost 6 bases to trimming and J lost 0 bases, with 8 bases between them. CDR3 amino acids: CAIRGDMNTEAFF. DNA for the CDR3: TGTGCCATCAGGGGTGACATGAACACTGAAGCTTTCTTT.

The gene calls are TRBV11-2 and TRBJ2-1; TRBD2 matches 9 bases. Trimming at V came to 0 bases and at J to 6 bases, leaving 9 bases not matched to a gene. The CDR3 extends over 17 amino acids. Germline CDR1 is SGHAT and CDR2 is FQNNGV. As DNA, the CDR3 is TGTGCCAGCAGCTTAGATTCGGTTGCGGGAGGGCCCAATGAGCAGTTCTTC. It specifies CASSLDSVAGGPNEQFF.

The chain employs TRBV18 and TRBJ2-5, with D possibly matching TRBD2 (5 bases). This CDR3 contains 13 residues. The V gene lost 3 bases and the J gene lost 5 bases, with 10 bases spanning the gap. Germline loops: CDR1 KGHSH, CDR2 LQKENI. DNA for the CDR3: TGTGCCAGCTCACCGAACACGGGGGAGACCCAGTACTTC. Its protein product is CASSPNTGETQYF.

V usage is TRBV9 and J usage is TRBJ2-1; TRBD2 is a possible D gene (5 bases). Germline values: CDR1 SGDLS, CDR2 YYNGEE. Trimming took 0 bases from V and 6 from J, leaving 16 bases between them. This CDR3 region has 16 residues. DNA for the CDR3: TGTGCCAGCAGCGTAGTGGTGGGAGTCATGGGCAATGAGCAGTTCTTC. It codes for CASSVVVGVMGNEQFF.

V gene TRBV6-5 combines with J gene TRBJ2-3; a weak D match, TRBD2 (6 bases). Germline lookup yields CDR1 MNHEY and CDR2 SVGAGI. The CDR3 covers 15 residues. V lost 2 bases and J lost 10, with 19 bases in between. CDR3 residues: CASSYGGDSLAPQYF. CDR3 bases: TGTGCCAGCAGTTACGGTGGGGACTCCCTCGCCCCGCAGTATTTT.

The chain joins TRBV11-2 to TRBJ1-1; D is ambiguous. The germline V gene has CDR1 SGHAT and CDR2 FQNNGV. The CDR3 runs to 15 residues. V was clipped by 0 bases and J by 0 bases, with 8 bases between them. The DNA of the CDR3 is TGTGCCAGCAGCTTAGATGCAGGATTGAACACTGAAGCTTTCTTT. This translates into CASSLDAGLNTEAFF.

This clone occurred a few times. The rearrangement joins TRBV7-9 to TRBJ1-6; 9 nucleotides agree with TRBD1. CDR1 and CDR2 from the germline V gene are SEHNR and FQNEAQ (reference sequence). There are 16 residues in the CDR3. V shed 1 base and J 10 bases; nucleotides not matched to a gene: 8. The CDR3 loop is CASSLGTGVGWSPLHF. CDR3 DNA: TGTGCCAGCAGCTTAGGGACAGGGGTTGGATGGTCACCCCTCCACTTT.

The chain is built from TRBV12-3 or TRBV12-4 and TRBJ2-1, with a tentative D call TRBD1 (6 bases). V was shortened by 7 bases and J by 6 bases, with 10 bases between the two germline ends. The CDR3 consists of 12 residues. The CDR3 reads CASTLGANEQFF. The CDR3 nucleotides read TGTGCCAGCACCCTGGGGGCCAATGAGCAGTTCTTC.

The J gene is TRBJ2-3, the V gene TRBV6-5; D remains ambiguous. Germline lookup yields CDR1 MNHEY and CDR2 SVGAGI. The CDR3 runs 14 residues. The V end lost 4 bases, the J end lost 0 bases, and 8 bases lay between the germline ends. CDR3 region: CASSLSSSTDTQYF. In DNA, the CDR3 is TGTGCCAGCAGTTTAAGCTCTAGCACAGATACGCAGTATTTT.

The chain employs TRBV11-2 and TRBJ2-6; D gene ambiguous. Germline values: CDR1 SGHAT, CDR2 FQNNGV. The CDR3 consists of 16 residues. Trimming pared 5 bases from V and 3 bases from J, leaving 14 bases between. CDR3 in amino acids: CASSRLGGLGANVLTF. CDR3 nucleotide sequence: TGTGCCAGCAGCCGTCTGGGTGGGCTTGGGGCCAACGTCCTGACTTTC.

The rearrangement uses TRBV2 and TRBJ2-1; a weak D match, TRBD2 (6 bases). Trimming stripped 6 bases from V and 4 bases from J, with 16 bases between. The CDR3 consists of 15 residues. Germline V gene lookup returns CDR1 SNHLY and CDR2 FYNNEI. The CDR3 DNA follows: TGTGCCAGCAGGGTAGGGACTGGAGTTTACAATGAGCAGTTCTTC. It codes for CASRVGTGVYNEQFF.

The chain combines TRBV12-3 or TRBV12-4 with TRBJ1-2, with TRBD1 matching 9 bases. The J segment lost 8 bases and the V segment lost 5 bases, leaving 3 bases of the junction unmatched. The CDR3 loop spans 12 amino acids. For the CDR3, the DNA is TGTGCCAGCAGTCGACAGGGGGAGGGCTACACCTTC. This codes for CASSRQGEGYTF.

V is TRBV28 and J is TRBJ1-4, with 8 bases matching TRBD1. This CDR3 has 13 residues. V dropped 11 bases and J dropped 8; count of bases not matched to a gene: 10. Germline lookup yields CDR1 MDHEN and CDR2 SYDVKM. CDR3 residues: CAGGTGGREKLFF. The CDR3 DNA reads as TGTGCCGGAGGGACAGGTGGGAGAGAAAAACTGTTTTTT.

V and J are TRBV18 and TRBJ2-6; D remains unclear. The ends were cut back, 5 bases at V and 1 base at J, with 6 bases in the middle. CDR1 and CDR2 from the germline V gene are KGHSH and LQKENI. The CDR3 covers 14 residues. Here the CDR3 DNA reads TGTGCCAGCTCAAGACTGTCTGGGGCCAACGTCCTGACTTTC. It translates to CASSRLSGANVLTF. Full variable domain (missing parts from reference TRBV18 and TRBJ2-6): NAGVMQNPRHLVRRRGQEARLRCSPMKGHSHVYWYRQLPEEGLKFMVYLQKENIIDESGMPKERFSAEFPKEGPSILRIQQVVRGDSAAYFCASSRLSGANVLTFGAGSRLTVL.

The DNA for the CDR3 is TGCGCCAGCAGCTTGGGAGGACAGGCTCTTAACACTGAAGCTTTCTTT. This gives the protein CASSLGGQALNTEAFF. V usage is TRBV5-1 and J usage is TRBJ1-1; the match to TRBD1 covers 7 bases. The CDR3 sequence is 16 residues long. V dropped 0 bases and J dropped 2; count of bases not matched to a gene: 7. Germline V CDR1 and CDR2: SGHRS, YFSETQ.

This CDR3 is CASSERGQSRQPQHF. In DNA form, the CDR3 reads TGTGCCAGCAGTGAACGGGGACAGTCCCGTCAGCCCCAGCATTTT. V and J are TRBV6-1 and TRBJ1-5; 7 bases match TRBD1. The ends lost 2 bases at V and 6 bases at J; junction bases unmatched: 7. CDR3 length equals 15 residues. Germline V gives CDR1 MNHNS, CDR2 SASEGT.

This rearrangement joins TRBV5-4 to TRBJ1-2; D is perhaps TRBD1 (5 bases). The CDR3 is made up of 14 amino acids. The germline gives CDR1 SGHNT, CDR2 YYREEE (reference sequence). Between the trimmed V and J ends, which lost 2 bases and 2 bases, there was a span of 10 bases. The CDR3 DNA follows: TGTGCCAGCAGCTTTAACAGGAAAAACTATGGCTACACCTTC. It codes for CASSFNRKNYGYTF. The whole variable domain, filled in from reference TRBV5-4 and TRBJ1-2, reads ETGVTQSPTHLIKTRGQQVTLRCSSQSGHNTVSWYQQALGQGPQFIFQYYREEENGRGNFPPRFSGLQFPNYSSELNVNALELDDSALYLCASSFNRKNYGYTFGSGTRLTVV.

The CDR3 reads CASSDLTGYYEQYF. DNA for the CDR3: TGTGCCAGCAGTGACCTGACAGGGTACTACGAGCAGTACTTC. The V call is TRBV2, the J call TRBJ2-7; 7 nucleotides agree with TRBD1. J was trimmed by 3 bases and V by 3 bases; bases with no gene match: 5. CDR3 length: 14 residues. Germline V gene data show CDR1 as SNHLY and CDR2 as FYNNEI.

The CDR3 DNA sequence: TGTGCCAGCAGACCACCGGGACTAGGCGGCACCGGGGAGCTGTTTTTT. Amino acid sequence: CASRPPGLGGTGELFF. V and J are TRBV7-9 and TRBJ2-2; TRBD2 aligns across 8 bases. The length of the CDR3 is 16 residues. Trimming removed 6 bases from V and 4 bases from J; junction bases left unmatched: 10. Germline V gene sequence: CDR1 SEHNR, CDR2 FQNEAQ (reference sequence).

This chain joins TRBV7-9 and TRBJ2-3, with 9 bases identical to TRBD2. CDR1 and CDR2 from the germline V gene are SEHNR and FQNEAQ (reference sequence). With V trimmed by 5 bases and J by 4 bases, 7 bases remained unmatched. The length of the CDR3 is 15 residues. CDR3 DNA sequence: TGTGCCAGCAGCACTAGCGGGTTTTTGGCAGATACGCAGTATTTT. This sequence encodes CASSTSGFLADTQYF. Full variable domain (remainder filled in from reference TRBV7-9 and TRBJ2-3): DTGVSQNPRHKITKRGQNVTFRCDPISEHNRLYWYRQTLGQGPEFLTYFQNEAQLEKSRLLSDRFSAERPKGSFSTLEIQRTEQGDSAMYLCASSTSGFLADTQYFGPGTRLTVL.

This rearrangement joins TRBV5-5 to TRBJ2-5; 8 bases match TRBD1. Germline CDR1 SGHKS, CDR2 YYEKEE (reference sequence). V gave up 4 bases and J gave up 5 bases; unmatched junction bases: 7. This CDR3 contains 14 residues. DNA for the CDR3: TGTGCCAGCAGCAGAAACAGGGGGGACGAGACCCAGTACTTC. Translation gives CASSRNRGDETQYF.

The chain carries TRBV29-1 and TRBJ2-1; D might be TRBD2 (5 bases). Trimming shortened V by 6 bases and J by 0 bases, and 9 bases separated the two germline ends. Germline V gives CDR1 SQVTM, CDR2 ANQGSEA. The CDR3 extends over 13 amino acids. The CDR3 coding sequence is TGCAGCGTCACTAGGAGCTCCTACAATGAGCAGTTCTTC. It codes for CSVTRSSYNEQFF.